The rows below give T cell receptor beta chains drawn from one sample of a study of blood T cells in healthy people across ages. MiXCR was run by TCRdb on the 5' RACE reads, yielding one entry per CDR3 protein. The data contain more than 1,400,000 distinct CDR3 sequences, roughly 40% of them singletons. Input material: blood. Receptor source: a woman aged 18-29 years in good health. The CDR3 runs from the conserved cysteine through the conserved F or W. The D gene is left open where the match is weak. The size entry is marked missing in some rows and otherwise reads once, few, many or a size class.

v_gene	d_gene	abundance	j_gene	CDR3aa	CDR3nt
TRBV12-3/TRBV12-4	TRBD1	NA	TRBJ1-2	CASSSGTAGYGYTF	TGTGCCAGCAGTTCCGGGACAGCGGGATATGGCTACACCTTC
TRBV20-1	NA	NA	TRBJ1-5	CSASHGYSNQPQHF	TGCAGTGCTAGCCACGGGTATAGCAATCAGCCCCAGCATTTT
TRBV4-2	NA	NA	TRBJ2-5	CASSPEPEIQETQYF	TGTGCCAGCAGCCCCGAGCCCGAAATTCAAGAGACCCAGTACTTC
TRBV10-3	NA	few	TRBJ2-1	CAISAVDSSYNEQFF	TGTGCCATCAGTGCCGTGGACAGCTCCTACAATGAGCAGTTCTTC
TRBV6-5	NA	NA	TRBJ2-1	CASSYGGEGNEQFF	TGTGCCAGCAGTTACGGTGGCGAAGGCAATGAGCAGTTCTTC
TRBV5-1	NA	NA	TRBJ2-3	CASSLAYGDLINTQYF	TGCGCCAGCAGCTTGGCCTATGGGGATTTGATAAATACGCAGTATTTT
TRBV27	NA	once	TRBJ1-4	CASSLSGGAEKLFF	TGTGCCAGCAGTTTATCGGGGGGAGCTGAAAAACTGTTTTTT
TRBV5-1	TRBD2	few	TRBJ2-1	CASSLVSGLAGGEQFF	TGCGCCAGCAGCTTGGTTAGCGGACTAGCGGGAGGGGAGCAGTTCTTC
TRBV2	NA	NA	TRBJ1-4	CASSEVGEKLFF	TGTGCCAGCAGTGAAGTTGGGGAAAAACTGTTTTTT
TRBV6-4	NA	NA	TRBJ2-4	CASSATAGGLNIQYF	TGTGCCAGCAGCGCCACAGCAGGGGGGCTGAACATTCAGTACTTC
TRBV24-1	NA	NA	TRBJ2-5	CATSDLLDGETQYF	TGTGCCACCAGTGATTTGCTAGATGGAGAGACCCAGTACTTC
TRBV11-1	NA	NA	TRBJ2-5	CASRAYQETQYF	TGTGCCAGCCGGGCGTACCAAGAGACCCAGTACTTC
TRBV27	TRBD1	NA	TRBJ2-5	CASEDRGGETQYF	TGTGCCAGCGAGGACAGGGGGGGAGAGACCCAGTACTTC
TRBV7-9	NA	NA	TRBJ2-7	CASSLAVSLADEQYF	TGTGCCAGCAGCTTAGCTGTGTCACTTGCCGACGAGCAGTACTTC
TRBV3-1	NA	few	TRBJ1-5	CASSQDPADYQPQHF	TGTGCCAGCAGCCAAGATCCGGCAGATTATCAGCCCCAGCATTTT
TRBV29-1	NA	few	TRBJ1-2	CSVEKGGRRYGYTF	TGCAGCGTTGAAAAGGGGGGCAGGAGGTATGGCTACACCTTC